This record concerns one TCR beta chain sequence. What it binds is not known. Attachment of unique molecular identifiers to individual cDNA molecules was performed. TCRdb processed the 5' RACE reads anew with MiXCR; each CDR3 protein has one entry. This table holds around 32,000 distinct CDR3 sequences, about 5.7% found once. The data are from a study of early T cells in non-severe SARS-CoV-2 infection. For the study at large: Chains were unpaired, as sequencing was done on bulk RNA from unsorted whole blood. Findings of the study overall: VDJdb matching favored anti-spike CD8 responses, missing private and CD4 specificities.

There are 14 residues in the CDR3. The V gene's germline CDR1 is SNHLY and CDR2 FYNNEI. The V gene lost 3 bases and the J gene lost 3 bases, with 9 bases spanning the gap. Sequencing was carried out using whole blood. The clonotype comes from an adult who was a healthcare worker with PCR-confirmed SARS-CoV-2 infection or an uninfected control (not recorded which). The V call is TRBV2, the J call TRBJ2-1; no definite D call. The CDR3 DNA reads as TGTGCCAGCAGTGATGGAGAGATCTACAATGAGCAGTTCTTC. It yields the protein CASSDGEIYNEQFF. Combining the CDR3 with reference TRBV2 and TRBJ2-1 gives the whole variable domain EPEVTQTPSHQVTQMGQEVILRCVPISNHLYFYWYRQILGQKVEFLVSFYNNEISEKSEIFDDQFSVERPDGSNFTLKIRSTKLEDSAMYFCASSDGEIYNEQFFGPGTRLTVL.